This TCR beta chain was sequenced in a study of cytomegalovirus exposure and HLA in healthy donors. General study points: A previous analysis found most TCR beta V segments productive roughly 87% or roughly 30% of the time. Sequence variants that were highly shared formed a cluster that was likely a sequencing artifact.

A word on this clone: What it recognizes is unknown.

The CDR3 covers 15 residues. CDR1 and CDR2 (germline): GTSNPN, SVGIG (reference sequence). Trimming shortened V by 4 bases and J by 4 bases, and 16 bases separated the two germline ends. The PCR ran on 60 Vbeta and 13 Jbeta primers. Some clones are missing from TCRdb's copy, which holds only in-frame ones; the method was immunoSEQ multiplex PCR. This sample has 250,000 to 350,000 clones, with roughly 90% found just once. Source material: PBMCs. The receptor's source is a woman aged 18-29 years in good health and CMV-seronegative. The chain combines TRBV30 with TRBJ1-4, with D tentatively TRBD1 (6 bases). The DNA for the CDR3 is TGTGCCTGGACTGGTTCAGAACAGGGTAATGAAAAACTGTTTTTT. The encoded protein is CAWTGSEQGNEKLFF.